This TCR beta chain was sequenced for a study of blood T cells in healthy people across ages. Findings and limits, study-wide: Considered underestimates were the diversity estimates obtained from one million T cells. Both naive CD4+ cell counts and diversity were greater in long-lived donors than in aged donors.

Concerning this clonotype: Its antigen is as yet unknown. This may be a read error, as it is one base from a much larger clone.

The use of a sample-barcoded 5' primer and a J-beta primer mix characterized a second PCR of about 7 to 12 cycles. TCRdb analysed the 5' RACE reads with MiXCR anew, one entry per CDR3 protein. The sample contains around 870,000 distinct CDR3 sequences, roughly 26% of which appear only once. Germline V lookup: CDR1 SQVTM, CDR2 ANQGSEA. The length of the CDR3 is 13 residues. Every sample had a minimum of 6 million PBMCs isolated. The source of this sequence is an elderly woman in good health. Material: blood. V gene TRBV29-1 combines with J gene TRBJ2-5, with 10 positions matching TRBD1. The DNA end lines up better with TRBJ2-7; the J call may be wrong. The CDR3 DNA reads TGCAGCGCTGGGGACAGGGGAGGTTCCGAGCAGTACTTC. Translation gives CSAGDRGGSEQYF.